Listed here are 32 T cell receptor beta chains from one sample, sequenced in a study of T cells in Graves' hyperthyroidism and ophthalmopathy. From RNA transcripts, TCR beta CDR3 regions were amplified. The TCR CDR3 first-round RT-PCR relied on the HTBI primer set. Each CDR3 protein gets one entry after TCRdb re-called the multiplex PCR reads with MiXCR. The table has roughly 150,000 distinct CDR3 sequences, about 9.4% seen once. Sequencing was performed on blood. Receptors were obtained from a woman aged 18-30 years with Graves' hyperthyroidism that later progressed to Graves' ophthalmopathy.

There are many counts of this clonotype. V and J are TRBV6-1 and TRBJ1-1; D not resolved. This CDR3 has 13 residues. Germline V CDR1 and CDR2: MNHNS, SASEGT. Trimming pared 3 bases from V and 1 base from J, leaving 6 bases between. CDR3 residues: CASSEQRNTEAFF. CDR3 DNA: TGTGCCAGCAGTGAGCAGCGGAACACTGAAGCTTTCTTT.

At least ten counts were recorded for this clonotype. The CDR3 region has the DNA TGCAGTGCTAGAGATAGACCGGGACTAGCGGGAGGGCGTTCCGGGGAGCTGTTTTTT. Its translation: CSARDRPGLAGGRSGELFF. The chain couples TRBV20-1 to TRBJ2-2, with 16 bases lining up with TRBD2. With V trimmed by 0 bases and J by 6 bases, 10 bases remained unmatched. Germline CDR1 DFQATT, CDR2 SNEGSKA (reference sequence). This CDR3 region has 19 residues.

This clonotype occurred many times. The J gene is TRBJ2-1, the V gene TRBV12-3 or TRBV12-4; D is perhaps TRBD2 (6 bases). The CDR3 is 13 residues long. With 4 bases removed from V and 9 bases from J, the gap between germline ends came to 13 bases. CDR3 in amino acids: CASSSLAVTEQFF. The CDR3 nucleotides read TGTGCCAGCAGTTCATTAGCGGTTACTGAGCAGTTCTTC.

This clonotype has ten or more counts. This chain links TRBV28 with TRBJ2-2; no clear D gene. Germline CDR1 is MDHEN and CDR2 is SYDVKM. Trimming removed 8 bases from V and 0 bases from J, with 16 bases in between. The CDR3 runs to 16 residues. In DNA form, the CDR3 reads TGTGCCAGCGCACTCATGAGTGGCGCGAACACCGGGGAGCTGTTTTTT. Its translation: CASALMSGANTGELFF.

This clonotype has a count of ten or more. This rearrangement joins TRBV30 to TRBJ2-1; TRBD1 matches at 7 bases. V lost 3 bases and J lost 4; bases outside the gene matches: 12. Per the germline V gene, CDR1 is GTSNPN and CDR2 is SVGIG (reference sequence). The CDR3 runs to 16 residues. CDR3 protein: CAWSQGDRDFYNEQFF. The CDR3 nucleotides are TGTGCCTGGAGCCAGGGAGACAGGGATTTTTACAATGAGCAGTTCTTC. The full variable domain, with the rest looked up from reference TRBV30 and TRBJ2-1, is SQTIHQWPATLVQPVGSPLSLECTVEGTSNPNLYWYRQAAGRGLQLLFYSVGIGQISSEVPQNLSASRPQDRQFILSSKKLLLSDSGFYLCAWSQGDRDFYNEQFFGPGTRLTVL.

The chain joins TRBV6-1 to TRBJ2-4, with D possibly being TRBD2 (5 bases). CDR3 size: 19 residues. V lost 3 bases and J lost 0, with 21 bases in between. The germline V gene has CDR1 MNHNS and CDR2 SASEGT. In nucleotides, the CDR3 is TGTGCCAGCAGTGATGAGGGCCCCGCCGTATTAGTAGCCAAAAACATTCAGTACTTC. It codes for CASSDEGPAVLVAKNIQYF.

The table lists this clonotype with many counts. The chain employs TRBV15 and TRBJ2-3, with 9 positions matching TRBD2. V lost 0 bases, J lost 3 bases, and 10 bases stayed unmatched. This CDR3 spans 18 amino acids. CDR1 is LNHNV, CDR2 YYDKDF, per germline (reference sequence). CDR3 sequence reads: CATSRDPGAGGVTDTQYF. CDR3 DNA: TGTGCCACCAGCAGAGATCCGGGAGCGGGAGGCGTAACAGATACGCAGTATTTT.

This clonotype came up a few times. The rearrangement joins TRBV4-1 to TRBJ1-3; D not resolved. The germline V gene encodes CDR1 MGHRA and CDR2 YSYEKL. V gave up 0 bases and J gave up 7 bases, with 13 bases separating them. This CDR3 has 15 amino acids. The CDR3 region is CASSQETSTFNTIYF. The CDR3 region has the DNA TGCGCCAGCAGCCAAGAAACCTCAACCTTCAACACCATATATTTT.

This clonotype was counted ten times or more. This rearrangement joins TRBV6-6 to TRBJ2-7; TRBD2 agrees at 9 bases. The CDR3 spans 15 residues. Germline V gene sequence: CDR1 MNHNY, CDR2 SVGAGI (reference sequence). V lost 0 bases, J lost 5 bases, and 5 bases stayed unmatched. CDR3 sequence reads: CASSYSRLAGNEQYF. The CDR3 coding sequence is TGTGCCAGCAGTTACTCGAGGCTAGCGGGAAACGAGCAGTACTTC.

The table lists this clonotype with many counts. V gene TRBV13 combines with J gene TRBJ2-5; D might be TRBD2 (5 bases). The ends were cut back, 5 bases at V and 7 bases at J, with 23 bases in the middle. Germline loops: CDR1 PRHDT, CDR2 FYEKMQ (reference sequence). CDR3 length: 16 residues. The CDR3 nucleotides read TGTGCCAGCAGCCAGGCCGGCCAAGGAAAAGAGGGGACCCAGTACTTC. It yields the protein CASSQAGQGKEGTQYF.

This clonotype was observed at least ten times. The genes are TRBV3-1 and TRBJ1-1, with D perhaps matching TRBD1 (6 bases). The CDR3 is 15 amino acids. Trimming removed 1 base from V and 0 bases from J, with 9 bases in between. Germline assignment: CDR1 LGHDT and CDR2 YNNKEL (reference sequence). Here the CDR3 reads CASSQAGQLNTEAFF. The CDR3 DNA reads TGTGCCAGCAGCCAAGCCGGACAGCTGAACACTGAAGCTTTCTTT.

This clonotype was seen many times. The chain has TRBV7-2 and TRBJ2-1; D gene uncertain. CDR1 and CDR2 (germline): SGHTA, FQGNSA. This CDR3 is built from 11 residues. V lost 1 base and J 9 bases, leaving 4 bases between the germline ends. The CDR3 sequence is CASSLVGEQFF. Written as DNA, the CDR3 is TGTGCCAGCAGCTTAGTAGGTGAGCAGTTCTTC.

Ten or more counts support this clonotype. The chain links TRBV11-1 to TRBJ1-6; 7 bases map to TRBD1. V gave up 4 bases and J gave up 6 bases; unmatched junction bases: 3. Germline loops: CDR1 SGHAT, CDR2 FQDESV (reference sequence). The CDR3 length is 14 residues. In nucleotides, the CDR3 is TGTGCCAGCAGCTCCAGGGGGGGTAATTCACCCCTCCACTTT. It yields the protein CASSSRGGNSPLHF.

This clonotype was detected many times. This chain uses TRBV2 with TRBJ2-3, with 9 bases aligning to TRBD2. This CDR3 spans 15 amino acids. CDR1 SNHLY and CDR2 FYNNEI come from the germline V gene. Trimming took 4 bases from V and 3 from J; bases not matched to a gene: 5. The CDR3: CASSGTAGGTDTQYF. The CDR3 region has the DNA TGTGCCAGCAGTGGAACAGCGGGGGGTACAGATACGCAGTATTTT.

V is TRBV5-1 and J is TRBJ2-1; 8 bases fit TRBD1. The J segment lost 12 bases and the V segment lost 4 bases, leaving 6 bases of the junction unmatched. Germline CDR1 and CDR2: SGHRS and YFSETQ. The CDR3 runs to 12 residues. The CDR3 is CASSTDRAVQFF. Written as DNA, the CDR3 is TGCGCCAGCAGCACGGACAGGGCGGTGCAGTTCTTC.

CDR3 amino acids: CASSLGASGGAHNEQFF. The DNA of the CDR3 is TGTGCCAGCAGCTTAGGGGCTAGCGGGGGGGCCCACAATGAGCAGTTCTTC. The rearrangement links TRBV7-2 to TRBJ2-1; 12 bases match TRBD2. The CDR3 has 17 residues. J gave up 5 bases and V 1 base, and 6 bases lay outside the gene matches. Per the germline V gene, CDR1 is SGHTA and CDR2 is FQGNSA.

This clonotype was observed many times. This chain joins TRBV19 and TRBJ1-1; D is unresolved. V gave up 1 base and J gave up 1 base, with 7 bases separating them. CDR1 and CDR2 (germline): LNHDA, SQIVND (reference sequence). The CDR3 consists of 14 residues. The CDR3 DNA reads as TGTGCCAGTAGTATAGGAGCGACGAACACTGAAGCTTTCTTT. It translates to CASSIGATNTEAFF.

This clonotype was seen many times. This chain connects TRBV3-1 to TRBJ1-1; no firm D call. V shed 4 bases and J shed 1 base, with 7 bases lying between them. This CDR3 has 13 residues. CDR1 and CDR2 from the germline V gene are LGHDT and YNNKEL (reference sequence). The CDR3 DNA is TGTGCCAGCAGCCTGAGGGAGAACACTGAAGCTTTCTTT. Amino acid sequence: CASSLRENTEAFF.

This clonotype was seen ten or more times. V is TRBV7-2 and J is TRBJ2-3; D is unclear. Germline V gives CDR1 SGHTA, CDR2 FQGNSA. The CDR3 loop spans 14 amino acids. The germline V and J ends were trimmed by 1 base and 2 bases, with 7 bases remaining between them. The CDR3 nucleotides read TGTGCCAGCAGCTTAGACTACCCCACAGATACGCAGTATTTT. Its translation: CASSLDYPTDTQYF.

In its sample, this clonotype was seen many times. Written as DNA, the CDR3 is TGTGCCAGTAGTATCGTAGCGGGGGGCATGGGCACTGAAGCTTTCTTT. Translation gives CASSIVAGGMGTEAFF. J is TRBJ1-1 and V is TRBV19; maybe TRBD1 (6 bases). There are 16 residues in the CDR3. The germline gives CDR1 LNHDA, CDR2 SQIVND (reference sequence). V was shortened by 3 bases and J by 4 bases, with 18 bases between the two germline ends. The variable domain in full, completed from reference TRBV19 and TRBJ1-1, reads DGGITQSPKYLFRKEGQNVTLSCEQNLNHDAMYWYRQDPGQGLRLIYYSQIVNDFQKGDIAEGYSVSREKKESFPLTVTSAQKNPTAFYLCASSIVAGGMGTEAFFGQGTRLTVV.

This clonotype has more than one count but fewer than ten. The CDR3 DNA reads TGTGCCACCAGTGACTCAGGGGACCTTAATGAAAAACTGTTTTTT. Its translation: CATSDSGDLNEKLFF. The chain links TRBV24-1 to TRBJ1-4; D may be TRBD1 (6 bases). The V gene lost 4 bases and the J gene lost 4 bases, with 12 bases spanning the gap. The CDR3 is 15 residues long. Germline V gene lookup returns CDR1 KGHDR and CDR2 SFDVKD.

This clonotype was recorded at least ten times. The chain joins TRBV6-2 or TRBV6-3 to TRBJ2-1; TRBD2 aligns across 9 bases. Trimming cost V 2 bases and J 9 bases; bases outside gene matches: 14. This CDR3 spans 17 amino acids. Germline assignment: CDR1 MNHEY and CDR2 SVGEGT. This chain's CDR3 is CASSYTIASGTLGEQFF. CDR3 in DNA: TGTGCCAGCAGTTACACCATCGCTAGCGGGACCCTCGGTGAGCAGTTCTTC.

The table lists this clonotype with many counts. The CDR3 DNA is TGTGCCAGCAGTTTACTTCGGTATGAGCAGTTCTTC. Protein sequence: CASSLLRYEQFF. The genes are TRBV28 and TRBJ2-1; no clear D. V gave up 2 bases and J gave up 8 bases, with 7 bases separating them. Germline CDR1 MDHEN, CDR2 SYDVKM. CDR3 size: 12 residues.

The gene calls are TRBV24-1 and TRBJ2-1, with 12 bases aligning to TRBD2. This CDR3 comprises 17 residues. Germline assignment: CDR1 KGHDR and CDR2 SFDVKD. V shed 0 bases and J 4 bases; nucleotides not matched to a gene: 3. The CDR3 loop is CATSDLASGGGYNEQFF. The CDR3 region has the DNA TGTGCCACCAGTGATTTGGCTAGCGGGGGGGGATACAATGAGCAGTTCTTC.

This clonotype came up many times. The chain carries TRBV7-9 and TRBJ1-5; weak D call: TRBD1 (6 bases). Trimming removed 5 bases from V and 3 bases from J, with 23 bases in between. CDR1 and CDR2 from the germline V gene are SEHNR and FQNEAQ (reference sequence). This CDR3 has 18 residues. CDR3 region: CASSPGPQQGVPNQPQHF. The CDR3 region has the DNA TGTGCCAGCAGCCCAGGGCCGCAACAGGGCGTTCCCAATCAGCCCCAGCATTTT.

V gene TRBV6-1 combines with J gene TRBJ2-7; D possibly matches TRBD1 or TRBD2 (5 bases each). This CDR3 is built from 14 residues. CDR1 is MNHNS and CDR2 is SASEGT in the germline V gene. V was clipped by 8 bases and J by 6 bases, with 20 bases between them. The CDR3 is CASAASRGLGEQYF. CDR3 bases: TGTGCCAGCGCCGCGTCCCGGGGCTTAGGCGAGCAGTACTTC.

This clonotype was seen at least ten times. The rearrangement joins TRBV29-1 to TRBJ1-1; D might be TRBD1 (5 bases). Per the germline V gene, CDR1 is SQVTM and CDR2 is ANQGSEA. The CDR3 covers 14 residues. The V end lost 1 base, the J end lost 3 bases, and 12 bases lay between the germline ends. This chain's CDR3 is CSVEAGGADTEAFF. The CDR3 nucleotides are TGCAGCGTTGAAGCGGGTGGGGCGGACACTGAAGCTTTCTTT.

This clonotype was seen more than once but under ten times. The chain couples TRBV4-1 to TRBJ1-5, with a possible D match to TRBD1 (5 bases). Germline values: CDR1 MGHRA, CDR2 YSYEKL. V was pared by 4 bases and J by 4 bases, with 14 bases between. The CDR3 sequence is 15 residues long. The CDR3 loop reads CASSPRVLGNQPQHF. The CDR3 nucleotides are TGCGCCAGCAGCCCCAGGGTCTTGGGAAATCAGCCCCAGCATTTT.

This clonotype came up a few times. The gene calls are TRBV7-3 and TRBJ2-1; the D is unclear. This CDR3 contains 15 residues. V was shortened by 4 bases and J by 0 bases, with 10 bases between the two germline ends. Germline CDR1 reads SGHTA; CDR2 reads FQGTGA. CDR3 sequence reads: CASSSFGDSYNEQFF. CDR3 coding DNA: TGTGCCAGCAGCTCCTTTGGGGACTCCTACAATGAGCAGTTCTTC.

This clonotype was seen ten or more times. This chain uses TRBV4-2 with TRBJ2-3, with 10 bases that match TRBD2. This CDR3 spans 17 amino acids. Germline CDR1 is LGHNA and CDR2 is YNFKEQ. Losses at the gene ends were 0 bases for V and 5 bases for J; bases not matched to a gene: 8. The CDR3 DNA reads as TGTGCCAGCAGCCAAGAATGGGCTAGCGGGAGAGGAGATACGCAGTATTTT. The encoded protein is CASSQEWASGRGDTQYF.

This clonotype was counted many times. This sequence joins TRBV11-2 and TRBJ2-7; TRBD1 is a possible D gene (6 bases). The CDR3 covers 14 residues. V lost 4 bases and J 2 bases, leaving 12 bases between the germline ends. Germline assignment: CDR1 SGHAT and CDR2 FQNNGV. CDR3 coding DNA: TGTGCCAGCAGCTCTATTAGGGGGACCTACGAGCAGTACTTC. Translated: CASSSIRGTYEQYF.

This clonotype was detected ten times or more. The chain has TRBV29-1 and TRBJ2-7; 10 bases map to TRBD2. Unmatched junction bases numbered 9, after V lost 4 bases and J lost 9 bases. Germline V lookup: CDR1 SQVTM, CDR2 ANQGSEA. The CDR3 runs to 13 residues. The CDR3 region has the DNA TGCAGCGTTGTACGAGCGGGGGGGCGGTGGCAGTACTTC. As protein: CSVVRAGGRWQYF.